This TCR beta chain was sequenced during a study of blood T cells in healthy people across ages. Trimming took 1 base from V and 3 from J, leaving 25 bases between them. CDR3 length equals 19 residues. Germline V CDR1 and CDR2: MNHNS, SASEGT. Using a J-beta primer mix together with a sample-barcoded 5' primer, a second PCR was run for 7 to 11 cycles. TCRdb re-analysed the 5' RACE reads in MiXCR, keeping a single row per CDR3 protein. This table holds approximately 1,000,000 distinct CDR3 sequences, around two fifths found once. V usage is TRBV6-1 and J usage is TRBJ2-7; a possible D gene is TRBD2 (5 bases). Input material: blood. This clonotype originated in a young man in good health. CDR3 residues: CASSEGGGWESDDYYEQYF. The CDR3 DNA is TGTGCCAGCAGTGAAGGAGGTGGATGGGAGTCAGACGACTACTACGAGCAGTACTTC.